These 15 T cell receptor beta chains share one sample of origin, sequenced in a study of T-cell memory formation after mild COVID-19. TCRdb redid the calling of the 5' RACE reads with MiXCR, one entry per CDR3 protein. This table has approximately 350,000 distinct CDR3 sequences, around 27% appearing once. The sequencing input was PBMCs or a T cell subset sorted from them (not recorded which). The receptors were sampled from an adult woman who had mild COVID-19 (a few samples of this study predate the infection). Cell type and time point are not known.

This clonotype appeared a few times. The J gene is TRBJ1-5, the V gene TRBV2, with 7 positions matching TRBD1. Per the germline V gene, CDR1 is SNHLY and CDR2 is FYNNEI. The V and J ends lost 8 bases and 4 bases, in that order; junction bases with no gene match: 11. CDR3 length: 15 amino acids. Written as DNA, the CDR3 is TGTGCCAGCTCCCGGGGAGGGGGCGGGAATCAGCCCCAGCATTTT. Translated, it gives CASSRGGGGNQPQHF.

The rearrangement joins TRBV7-2 to TRBJ1-1; D uncertain. Germline-derived CDR1 and CDR2 are SGHTA and FQGNSA. The CDR3 has 13 residues. Trimming took 5 bases from V and 1 from J, leaving 8 bases between them. This chain's CDR3 is CASSPYTNTEAFF. CDR3 sequence (DNA): TGTGCCAGCAGCCCGTACACGAACACTGAAGCTTTCTTT.

This clonotype has just a few counts. This sequence joins TRBV12-3 or TRBV12-4 and TRBJ1-6; 8 bases agree with TRBD1. The CDR3 is made up of 16 amino acids. After removal of 0 bases from V and 7 bases from J, the junction contained 5 bases not matched to a gene. The CDR3 here is CASSLAQGAWNSPLHF. In DNA, the CDR3 is TGTGCCAGCAGTTTAGCGCAGGGGGCTTGGAATTCACCCCTCCACTTT.

The chain joins TRBV7-8 to TRBJ1-3, with a weak D call TRBD1 (6 bases). The CDR3 covers 14 residues. Germline V lookup: CDR1 SGHVS, CDR2 FQNEAQ. Trimming left V 5 bases short and J 0 bases short, with 8 bases between. CDR3 bases: TGTGCCAGCAGCGAACAGGGCTCTGGAAACACCATATATTTT. Translating it yields CASSEQGSGNTIYF.

The rearrangement uses TRBV7-9 and TRBJ2-3; D unclear. Germline assignment: CDR1 SEHNR and CDR2 FQNEAQ (reference sequence). The V end lost 1 base, the J end lost 4 bases, and 6 bases lay between the germline ends. CDR3 length equals 13 residues. In DNA form, the CDR3 reads TGTGCCAGCAGCTTAGTAGATCCAGATACGCAGTATTTT. It translates to CASSLVDPDTQYF.

The chain combines TRBV11-2 with TRBJ1-1; D is ambiguous. The germline V gene has CDR1 SGHAT and CDR2 FQNNGV. V lost 5 bases and J lost 3, with 10 bases in between. The CDR3 totals 13 residues. The CDR3 region is CASSRYGDTEAFF. The CDR3 DNA sequence: TGTGCCAGCAGCCGGTATGGGGACACTGAAGCTTTCTTT.

As DNA, the CDR3 is TGTGCCAGCAGTATGGCAGGGGGAATTGGGCAGTACTTC. Translating it yields CASSMAGGIGQYF. The chain combines TRBV27 with TRBJ2-7; 7 bases map to TRBD1. V gave up 5 bases and J gave up 9 bases; unmatched junction bases: 10. This CDR3 has 13 amino acids. Germline lookup yields CDR1 MNHEY and CDR2 SMNVEV (reference sequence).

V and J are TRBV24-1 and TRBJ2-3; the D call may be TRBD1 or TRBD2 (6 bases each). Looked up from germline, CDR1 is KGHDR and CDR2 is SFDVKD. The V end was cut by 0 bases, the J end by 4 bases, with 16 bases between. This CDR3 is 17 amino acids long. CDR3 sequence reads: CATSDLMGGRGSDTQYF. CDR3 nucleotides: TGTGCCACCAGTGATTTGATGGGGGGCAGGGGTTCAGATACGCAGTATTTT.

The CDR3 reads CASSPYRAAVFGANVLTF. The CDR3 DNA reads TGTGCCAGCAGCCCATACCGGGCCGCAGTTTTCGGGGCCAACGTCCTGACTTTC. J is TRBJ2-6 and V is TRBV11-2; D gene uncertain. The CDR3 covers 18 residues. Trimming removed 5 bases from V and 4 bases from J, with 21 bases in between. Germline CDR1 reads SGHAT; CDR2 reads FQNNGV.

This clonotype was picked up a small number of times. V usage is TRBV5-1 and J usage is TRBJ2-3; 11 nucleotides agree with TRBD2. V shed 4 bases, J shed 4 bases, and the junction held 8 bases outside the gene matches. The CDR3 sequence is 16 residues long. The germline gives CDR1 SGHRS, CDR2 YFSETQ. CDR3 residues: CASSTTSGGVADTQYF. CDR3 sequence (DNA): TGCGCCAGCAGCACCACTAGCGGGGGCGTAGCAGATACGCAGTATTTT.

The table lists this clonotype with a few counts. Compared with germline, one end of the junction differs, possibly owing to a read error. V usage is TRBV7-7 and J usage is TRBJ2-2; unclear D gene. CDR1 and CDR2 (germline): SSHAT, FNYEAQ (reference sequence). The CDR3 extends over 13 amino acids. The CDR3, as DNA: TGTGCTAGCAGCTTGTCGAGCGCCGGGGAGCTGTTTTTT. It yields the protein CASSLSSAGELFF.

This clonotype was counted between two and nine times. The chain employs TRBV5-1 and TRBJ2-1; possibly TRBD2 for D (6 bases). CDR1 and CDR2 from the germline V gene are SGHRS and YFSETQ. V dropped 4 bases and J dropped 9 bases, with 14 bases sitting between them. The CDR3 runs 13 residues. The CDR3 region is CASSLGTVVEQFF. DNA for the CDR3: TGCGCCAGCAGCCTCGGGACTGTTGTTGAGCAGTTCTTC.

V and J are TRBV5-1 and TRBJ1-1, with TRBD1 matching 7 bases. Trimming at V came to 0 bases and at J to 5 bases, leaving 7 bases not matched to a gene. Germline V lookup: CDR1 SGHRS, CDR2 YFSETQ. The CDR3 runs 15 residues. Here the CDR3 DNA reads TGCGCCAGCAGCTTGGTAGGGGGCGAAGGGACTGAAGCTTTCTTT. It encodes CASSLVGGEGTEAFF.

The chain has TRBV2 and TRBJ1-2; D perhaps matches TRBD1 (5 bases). CDR1 SNHLY and CDR2 FYNNEI come from the germline V gene. The CDR3 is 14 amino acids. V was shortened by 2 bases and J by 5 bases, with 12 bases between the two germline ends. CDR3 loop: CASSESGTAYGYTF. The CDR3 DNA is TGTGCCAGCAGTGAAAGTGGGACGGCTTATGGCTACACCTTC.

V usage is TRBV5-4 and J usage is TRBJ2-1; 8 nucleotides match TRBD2. Losses at the gene ends were 7 bases for V and 0 bases for J; bases not matched to a gene: 3. CDR3 size: 14 residues. Per germline, CDR1 SGHNT and CDR2 YYREEE (reference sequence). Here the CDR3 reads CASGLAGSYNEQFF. The CDR3 bases are TGTGCCAGCGGGCTAGCGGGCTCCTACAATGAGCAGTTCTTC.